This T cell receptor (beta chain) appears in the sequencing data of a study of T cells in Graves' hyperthyroidism and ophthalmopathy (dated by TCRdb to the late 2010s). As for the study more broadly: Peripheral blood samples were taken at the time of initial diagnosis, prior to any treatment. For training and testing, the roughly 100 patients in the discovery cohort were randomly divided in a 7:3 ratio. Thyroid tissue and blood T-cell repertoires from more than 5 Graves' hyperthyroidism patients were also compared in the study. TCR V-J signatures able to tell the groups apart were searched for in a discovery cohort of 95 or so patients, of whom more than 40 had Graves' ophthalmopathy and about 60 had stable Graves' hyperthyroidism. The paper describes TCR Vbeta CDR3 sequencing of 130 to 150 peripheral blood samples, made up of about 40 ophthalmopathy patients, roughly 80 hyperthyroidism patients and about 17 progressor patients. An independent validation cohort of about 20 hyperthyroidism patients and 15 or so patients who later progressed to ophthalmopathy tested prospective prediction of ophthalmopathy. Following sampling, methimazole starting at 30 mg daily was given to hyperthyroidism patients, and high-dose intravenous methylprednisolone was given to ophthalmopathy patients. Overall study outcomes, separate from this receptor: Sample size was not statistically predetermined, and blinding of investigators to group allocation was not performed. Most expanded thyroid clonotypes (frequency above 0.001) were also detected in blood, a finding suggesting that blood repertoires may reflect thyroid immune responses. In cross-validation, a model built on a 13 V-J signature told ophthalmopathy apart from stable hyperthyroidism with 85% to 90% sensitivity and about 81% specificity, and in testing the same model reached 80%/75%. In validation, the model predicted progression to ophthalmopathy with approximately 71% sensitivity and approximately 72% specificity, a median of around 6.6 months before onset.

The CDR3 has 17 amino acids, counting the end cysteine and phenylalanine. The sequence is cut down to CDR3 DNA, 51 bases in frame from base 1. CDR1 and CDR2 are drawn from the germline V gene: SGHNT, YENEEA. Trimming accounts for 5 bases at V and 5 bases at J, while the number of junction bases matched to no gene is 14. Comment on this clonotype: This clone's antigen is unknown. This may be a read error: a much more frequent sequence differs by one nucleotide.

Hyperthyroidism patients were aged 18 to 65 years and newly diagnosed, with disease duration of less than 2 months. Patients with uncontrolled infections, other autoimmune diseases, pregnancy or lactation were excluded. Clinical symptoms, serum thyroxine and TRAb, thyroid ultrasound, and orbital computed tomography formed the basis for the diagnoses. Blood from progressor patients was drawn when they were first diagnosed with hyperthyroidism, before any ophthalmopathy symptoms appeared. PBMCs were separated from under 11 ml of fresh peripheral blood using Ficoll-Paque density gradient centrifugation. Progressor patients were initially diagnosed with Graves' hyperthyroidism and developed ophthalmopathy during follow-up. Total RNA was extracted using Trizol reagent, and RNA quality was assessed on an Agilent 2100 Bioanalyzer. Amplification of TCR beta CDR3 regions was carried out from RNA transcripts. A first-round RT-PCR of the TCR CDR3 used the HTBI primer set with the Qiagen OneStep RT-PCR kit. A second multiplex PCR round built the libraries, followed by size selection and purification. Sequencing of the libraries was done on an Illumina HiSeq2000 using paired-end 100 bp reads. The source study handled its data this way. Raw data were processed with SOAPnuke, discarding reads with adapters, uncalled bases, mean Phred below 15, or no exact constant-primer or identifier match. COPE v1.2.5 was used to merge the high-quality paired reads, and each unique nucleotide sequence was defined as a clonotype. MiTCR v1.1 was used to align clonotypes to the IMGT TRBV, TRBD and TRBJ reference segments. The analysis was restricted to V-J combinations with a frequency above 0.0001, which together covered 99% to 99.2% of the repertoires. The TCS score was defined as F50 (clonal expansion) divided by E x V (chaos), with BLOSUM62-based TCRdist calculated between CDR3 peptides within each V-J. Welch's t-statistics and random forest reduced some 510 V-J features to about 13, which were used in a naive Bayes classifier (R e1071). Using fastp trimming at Q25 and MiXCR clonotype assembly, TCRdb reanalyzed the public sequencing data and kept in-frame beta chains. Entries that share a CDR3 protein sequence are merged under the most common genes and DNA. The V and J calls, along with clone size, are taken from TCRdb and not from the paper's own processing. Recorded for this sample are about 300,000 distinct CDR3 sequences; 13% of them occurred a single time. The leading ten clones occupy more than 7.5% of the sample.

Sequenced material: blood. This sequence uses TRBV11-3 and TRBJ2-2, with 7 central nucleotides matching TRBD2. The receptor was isolated from a woman aged 25 to 39 with Graves' hyperthyroidism that later progressed to Graves' ophthalmopathy. The nucleotides are TGTGCCAGCAGCCCCCCCGCGACGGGAGGCGAGACCGGGGAGCTGTTTTTT. Its coded protein is CASSPPATGGETGELFF.